This TCR beta chain emerged from a study of CD8 T cells in Susac syndrome. The wider study: At the time of blood draw, patients with Susac syndrome were therapy-naive, receiving corticosteroids, or receiving intravenous immunoglobulin alone.

Random-hexamer reverse transcription was applied to roughly 0.45 to 1 ug RNA. MiXCR was run by TCRdb on the immunoSEQ multiplex PCR reads, yielding one entry per CDR3 protein. The sample includes fewer than 90,000 distinct CDR3 sequences, under 95% seen only once; the top ten take 0.4% to 0.55%. CDR3 length: 14 amino acids. Trimming left V 0 bases short and J 3 bases short, with 10 bases between. Germline CDR1 is SGHRS and CDR2 is YFSETQ. The chain employs TRBV5-1 and TRBJ2-7; a weak D match, TRBD1 (5 bases). Sequenced sample: CD8+ T cells from PBMCs. The origin of this receptor is a human donor with Susac syndrome. CDR3 residues: CASSLAKGIYEQYF. The CDR3 coding sequence is TGCGCCAGCAGCTTGGCCAAGGGGATCTACGAGCAGTACTTC.